A selection of T cell receptor beta chains follows, all from one sample in a study of shared clonotypes between healthy human individuals. TCRdb keeps only in-frame clones here, not all; method: immunoSEQ multiplex PCR. The sample holds 650,000 to 800,000 clones, around 70% seen once. Input material: memory CD4+ T cells sorted from blood. These receptors originate from a woman aged 25 to 39 in good health. Both conserved end residues are part of each CDR3. D genes are given only for firm matches.

- TRBJ2-7 TRBV5-1 TGCGCCAGCAGCCTGGGACCGTCAAACTACGAGCAGTACTTC CASSLGPSNYEQYF
TRBD1 TRBJ2-7 TRBV5-1 TGCGCCAGCAGTGAACAGGGGAACTACGAGCAGTACTTC CASSEQGNYEQYF
- TRBJ1-1 TRBV2 TGTGCCAGCAGAGGGGACGGGGGACACACTGAAGCTTTCTTT CASRGDGGHTEAFF
- TRBJ2-4 TRBV7-6 TGTGCCAGCAGCTTAGTAGCGGACAACAAAAACATTCAGTACTTC CASSLVADNKNIQYF
TRBD1 TRBJ1-1 TRBV7-9 TGTGCCAGCAGCGGGGGGACAGCGACTGAAGCTTTCTTT CASSGGTATEAFF
- TRBJ2-7 TRBV5-4 TGTGCCAGCAGCAGAAGCGGTGCGCTCTCCTACGAGCAGTACTTC CASSRSGALSYEQYF
TRBD2 TRBJ2-1 TRBV13 TGTGCCAGCAGCCGCATACTGGCGGGAGGCCCGGGAGAGCAGTTCTTC CASSRILAGGPGEQFF
- TRBJ1-2 TRBV28 TGTGCCAGCAGTAGGGCGCCAGCCGCGGCCCTCTATGGCTACACCTTC CASSRAPAAALYGYTF
- TRBJ2-7 TRBV7-8 TGTGCCAGCAGCTCTACGGGGTACGAGCAGTACTTC CASSSTGYEQYF
- TRBJ2-3 TRBV11-2 TGTGCCAGCAGCTTAACTAGACTAAATCTGGATACGCAGTATTTT CASSLTRLNLDTQYF